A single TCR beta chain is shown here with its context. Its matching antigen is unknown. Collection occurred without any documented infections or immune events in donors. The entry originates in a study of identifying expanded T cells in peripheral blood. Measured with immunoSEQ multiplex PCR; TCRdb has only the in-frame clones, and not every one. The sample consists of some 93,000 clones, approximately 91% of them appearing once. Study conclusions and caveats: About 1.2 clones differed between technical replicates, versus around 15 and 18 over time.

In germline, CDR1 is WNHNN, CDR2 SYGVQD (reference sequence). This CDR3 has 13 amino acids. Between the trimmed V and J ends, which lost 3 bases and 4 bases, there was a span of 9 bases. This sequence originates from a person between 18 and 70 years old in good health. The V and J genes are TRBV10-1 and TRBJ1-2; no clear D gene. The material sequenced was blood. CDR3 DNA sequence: TGCGCCAGCAGTGAAAGCCCCGTCTATGGCTACACCTTC. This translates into CASSESPVYGYTF.